The 10 T cell receptor beta chains in this list originate from one sample, sequenced in a study of T cell repertoires in ileal Crohn's disease. Assay used: immunoSEQ multiplex PCR; TCRdb lists only in-frame clones, some missing. The table includes 15,000 or so clones, 88% detected once. The sample comprised ileal tissue. These receptors were collected from an adult with Crohn's disease.

The rearrangement links TRBV5-1 to TRBJ2-5; TRBD2 aligns across 8 bases. The germline CDR1 and CDR2 sequences are SGHRS and YFSETQ. The CDR3 totals 13 residues. V shed 4 bases, J shed 3 bases, and the junction held 2 bases outside the gene matches. DNA of the CDR3: TGCGCCAGCAGCGGGGGACTAGAAGAGACCCAGTACTTC. Protein: CASSGGLEETQYF.

This clone appeared once. The CDR3 nucleotides read TGTGCCAGCTCACCACTAGCGGGAGGCTACGAGCAGTACTTC. Encoded protein: CASSPLAGGYEQYF. This chain uses TRBV18 with TRBJ2-7; 10 positions agree with TRBD2. This CDR3 is 14 amino acids long. Looked up from germline, CDR1 is KGHSH and CDR2 is LQKENI. Germline trimming cut 1 base from V and 3 bases from J; bases unmatched to any gene: 0. Combining the CDR3 with reference TRBV18 and TRBJ2-7 gives the whole variable domain NAGVMQNPRHLVRRRGQEARLRCSPMKGHSHVYWYRQLPEEGLKFMVYLQKENIIDESGMPKERFSAEFPKEGPSILRIQQVVRGDSAAYFCASSPLAGGYEQYFGPGTRLTVT.

The CDR3 spells CATRAGAYEQYF. The CDR3 region has the DNA TGTGCCACCCGAGCGGGAGCCTACGAGCAGTACTTC. The rearrangement joins TRBV6-5 to TRBJ2-7; 8 bases map to TRBD2. Germline V gene sequence: CDR1 MNHEY, CDR2 SVGAGI. J was trimmed by 2 bases and V by 10 bases; bases with no gene match: 4. The CDR3 has 12 amino acids.

The gene calls are TRBV5-1 and TRBJ2-2; possibly TRBD2 for D (5 bases). CDR3 length: 16 residues. Germline values: CDR1 SGHRS, CDR2 YFSETQ. The V gene lost 0 bases and the J gene lost 1 base, with 10 bases spanning the gap. DNA of the CDR3: TGCGCCAGCAGCTTGGCGGGAATACAGAACACCGGGGAGCTGTTTTTT. Its translation: CASSLAGIQNTGELFF.

The chain combines TRBV18 with TRBJ2-5; D remains ambiguous. The CDR3 runs to 13 residues. Germline V gene data show CDR1 as KGHSH and CDR2 as LQKENI. V lost 3 bases to trimming and J lost 5 bases, with 10 bases between them. The CDR3 sequence is CASSPAHGETQYF. CDR3 bases: TGTGCCAGCTCACCGGCTCACGGGGAGACCCAGTACTTC.

This clone was observed a few times. The sample has other DNA sequences that encode this CDR3 too. The rearrangement links TRBV9 to TRBJ1-1, with D possibly being TRBD1 (6 bases). CDR1 and CDR2 (germline): SGDLS, YYNGEE. V lost 0 bases, J lost 6 bases, and 15 bases lay in between. This CDR3 is built from 15 residues. Here the CDR3 reads CASSVDGRQASEAFF. The DNA for the CDR3 is TGTGCCAGCAGCGTAGATGGTCGACAGGCCTCTGAAGCTTTCTTT.

V gene TRBV4-2 combines with J gene TRBJ2-2; 11 nucleotides match TRBD1. The CDR3 runs to 17 residues. Per the germline V gene, CDR1 is LGHNA and CDR2 is YNFKEQ. The V and J ends lost 1 base and 1 base, in that order; junction bases with no gene match: 2. CDR3 amino acids: CASSQGGTGGNTGELFF. CDR3 nucleotide sequence: TGTGCCAGCAGCCAAGGGGGGACAGGGGGGAACACCGGGGAGCTGTTTTTT.

The gene calls are TRBV25-1 and TRBJ2-7; 11 nucleotides agree with TRBD2. Germline-derived CDR1 and CDR2 are MGHDK and SYGVNS. The CDR3 is 14 residues long. The ends lost 4 bases at V and 5 bases at J; junction bases unmatched: 4. CDR3 bases: TGTGCCAGCAGTGTTGGGACTAGCGGTAACGAGCAGTACTTC. Protein sequence: CASSVGTSGNEQYF.

V and J are TRBV18 and TRBJ1-5; a possible D gene is TRBD1 (5 bases). V shed 3 bases and J shed 5 bases, with 8 bases lying between them. The CDR3 has 13 residues. Germline loops: CDR1 KGHSH, CDR2 LQKENI. In nucleotides, the CDR3 is TGTGCCAGCTCACCGTCCAGGGATCAGCCCCAGCATTTT. Translation: CASSPSRDQPQHF.

V is TRBV6-6 and J is TRBJ2-2, with D hard to call. Trimming took off 8 bases at V and 1 base at J, with 11 bases between the two ends. The V gene's germline CDR1 is MNHNY and CDR2 SVGAGI (reference sequence). The CDR3 has 14 amino acids. The CDR3 DNA reads as TGTGCCAGCGAGGAACGGTTGAACACCGGGGAGCTGTTTTTT. It is translated as CASEERLNTGELFF.